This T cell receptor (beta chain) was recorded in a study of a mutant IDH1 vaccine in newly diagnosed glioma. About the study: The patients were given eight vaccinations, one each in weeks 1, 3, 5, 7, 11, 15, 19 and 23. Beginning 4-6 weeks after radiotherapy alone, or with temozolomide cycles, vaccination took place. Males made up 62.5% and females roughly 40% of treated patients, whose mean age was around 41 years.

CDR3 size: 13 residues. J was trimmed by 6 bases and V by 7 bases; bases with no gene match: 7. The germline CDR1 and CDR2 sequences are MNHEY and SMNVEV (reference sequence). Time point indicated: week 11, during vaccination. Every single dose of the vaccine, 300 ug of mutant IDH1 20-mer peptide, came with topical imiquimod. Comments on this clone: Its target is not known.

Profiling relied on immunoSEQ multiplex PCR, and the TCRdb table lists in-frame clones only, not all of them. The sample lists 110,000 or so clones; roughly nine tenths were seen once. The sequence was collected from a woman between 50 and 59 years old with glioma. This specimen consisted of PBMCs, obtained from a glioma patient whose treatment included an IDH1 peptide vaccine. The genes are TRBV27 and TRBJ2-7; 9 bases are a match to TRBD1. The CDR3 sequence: CASTPGQGAEQYF. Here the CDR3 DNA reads TGTGCCAGCACCCCGGGACAGGGAGCCGAGCAGTACTTC.